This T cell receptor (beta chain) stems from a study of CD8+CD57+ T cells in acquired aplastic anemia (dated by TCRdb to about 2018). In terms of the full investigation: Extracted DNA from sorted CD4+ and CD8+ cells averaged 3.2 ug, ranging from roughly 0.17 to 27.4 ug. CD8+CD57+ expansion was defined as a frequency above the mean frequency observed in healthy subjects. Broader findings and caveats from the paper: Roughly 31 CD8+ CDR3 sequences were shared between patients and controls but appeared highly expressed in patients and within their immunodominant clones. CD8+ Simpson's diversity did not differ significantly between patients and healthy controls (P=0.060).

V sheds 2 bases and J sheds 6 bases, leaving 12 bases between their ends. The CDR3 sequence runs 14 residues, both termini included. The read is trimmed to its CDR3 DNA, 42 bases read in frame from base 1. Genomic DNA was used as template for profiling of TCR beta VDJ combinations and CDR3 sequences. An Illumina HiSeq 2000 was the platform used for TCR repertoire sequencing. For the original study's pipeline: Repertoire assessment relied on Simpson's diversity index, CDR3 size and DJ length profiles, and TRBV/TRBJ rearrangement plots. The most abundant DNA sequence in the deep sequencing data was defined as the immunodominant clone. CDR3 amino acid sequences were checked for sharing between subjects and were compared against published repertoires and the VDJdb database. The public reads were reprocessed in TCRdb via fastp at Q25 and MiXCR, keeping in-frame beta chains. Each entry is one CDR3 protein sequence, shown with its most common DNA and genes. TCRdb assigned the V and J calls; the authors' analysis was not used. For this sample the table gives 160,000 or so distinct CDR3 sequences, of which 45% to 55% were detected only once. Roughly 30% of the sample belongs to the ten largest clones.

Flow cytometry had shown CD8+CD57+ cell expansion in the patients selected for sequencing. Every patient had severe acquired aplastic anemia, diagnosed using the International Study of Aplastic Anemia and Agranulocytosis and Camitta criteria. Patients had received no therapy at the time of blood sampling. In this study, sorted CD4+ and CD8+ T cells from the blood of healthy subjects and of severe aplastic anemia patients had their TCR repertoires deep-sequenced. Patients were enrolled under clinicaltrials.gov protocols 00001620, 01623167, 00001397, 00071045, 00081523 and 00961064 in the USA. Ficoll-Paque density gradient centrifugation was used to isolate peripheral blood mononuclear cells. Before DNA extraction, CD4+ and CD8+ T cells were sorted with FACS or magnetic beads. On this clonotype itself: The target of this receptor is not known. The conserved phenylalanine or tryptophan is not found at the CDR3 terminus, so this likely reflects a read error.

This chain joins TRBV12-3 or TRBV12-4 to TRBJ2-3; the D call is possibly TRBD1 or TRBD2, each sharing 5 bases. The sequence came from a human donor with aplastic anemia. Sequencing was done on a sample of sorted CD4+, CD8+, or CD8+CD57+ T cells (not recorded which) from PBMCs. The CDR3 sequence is CASSLFGGRDTQYL. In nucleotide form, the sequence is TGTGCCAGCAGTTTATTTGGGGGTCGGGATACGCAGTATCTT.